Listed below are T cell receptor beta chains from one sample, sequenced in a study of blood T cells in healthy people across ages. TCRdb fed the 5' RACE reads into MiXCR, producing one record per CDR3 protein. This table has fewer than 750,000 distinct CDR3 sequences, around 48% appearing once. Sequenced input: blood. Source of these receptors: a man of 80 years or more in good health. CDR3s include the opening cysteine and the closing phenylalanine or tryptophan. The D gene is left open where the match is weak. Size tells how often a clone was seen (once, few, many) or the class of an expanded clone, and some rows leave it out.

V: TRBV7-3
J: TRBJ2-1
D: TRBD2
size: few
CDR3: CASSLAGLSNEQFF
DNA: TGTGCCAGCAGTCTAGCGGGACTTTCAAATGAGCAGTTCTTC

V: TRBV6-5
J: TRBJ2-1
D: NA
size: many
CDR3: CASSLLRRSYNEQFF
DNA: TGTGCCAGCAGCTTACTTCGGAGGTCCTACAATGAGCAGTTCTTC

V: TRBV7-6
J: TRBJ2-7
D: TRBD1
size: few
CDR3: CASSSKTGGSEQYF
DNA: TGTGCCAGCAGCTCCAAGACAGGGGGTAGCGAGCAGTACTTC

V: TRBV5-1
J: TRBJ1-1
D: NA
size: few
CDR3: CASRMDMNTEAFF
DNA: TGCGCCAGCAGGATGGACATGAACACTGAAGCTTTCTTT

V: TRBV4-1
J: TRBJ1-5
D: TRBD1
size: NA
CDR3: CASSPSSTGGGWQPQHF
DNA: TGCGCCAGCAGCCCCTCGTCCACAGGGGGCGGGTGGCAGCCCCAGCATTTT

V: TRBV7-2
J: TRBJ1-2
D: TRBD1
size: many
CDR3: CASSLAGQGAKGYTF
DNA: TGTGCCAGCAGCTTAGCGGGACAGGGGGCGAAAGGCTACACCTTC

V: TRBV6-5
J: TRBJ2-2
D: TRBD2
size: many
CDR3: CASSSPRTSRNTGELFF
DNA: TGTGCCAGCAGTTCCCCAAGGACTAGCAGGAACACCGGGGAGCTGTTTTTT

V: TRBV30
J: TRBJ2-5
D: NA
size: NA
CDR3: CAGSVQGETQYF
DNA: TGTGCCGGGAGTGTGCAGGGTGAGACCCAGTACTTC

V: TRBV6-1
J: TRBJ2-3
D: TRBD1
size: NA
CDR3: CASSDRQGRGDTQYF
DNA: TGTGCCAGCAGTGATCGACAGGGTCGCGGAGATACGCAGTATTTT

V: TRBV20-1
J: TRBJ2-7
D: NA
size: NA
CDR3: CSARTVRRYEQYF
DNA: TGCAGTGCTAGAACGGTGAGGCGGTACGAGCAGTACTTC

V: TRBV20-1
J: TRBJ2-5
D: TRBD1
size: NA
CDR3: CSARFGQGLQETQYF
DNA: TGCAGTGCTAGGTTTGGACAGGGTCTTCAAGAGACCCAGTACTTC

V: TRBV15
J: TRBJ2-1
D: NA
size: NA
CDR3: CATSSALRARLLNEQFF
DNA: TGTGCCACCAGCAGTGCTCTCAGGGCACGACTCCTCAATGAGCAGTTCTTC

V: TRBV7-9
J: TRBJ2-1
D: TRBD2
size: few
CDR3: CASSQLAGDRDEQFF
DNA: TGTGCCAGCAGCCAACTAGCGGGAGATAGGGATGAGCAGTTCTTC

V: TRBV29-1
J: TRBJ1-1
D: NA
size: NA
CDR3: CSVVEQGGTEAFF
DNA: TGCAGCGTTGTAGAACAGGGAGGCACTGAAGCTTTCTTT

V: TRBV20-1
J: TRBJ1-2
D: TRBD1
size: NA
CDR3: CSATLPGDRGGGGYTF
DNA: TGCAGTGCTACTTTACCAGGGGACAGGGGTGGGGGTGGCTACACCTTC

V: TRBV20-1
J: TRBJ2-7
D: TRBD2
size: NA
CDR3: CSASGRGGYEQYF
DNA: TGCAGTGCTAGTGGGCGGGGGGGCTACGAGCAGTACTTC

V: TRBV20-1
J: TRBJ2-1
D: TRBD2
size: NA
CDR3: CSASPGTSGAYNEQFF
DNA: TGCAGTGCTAGTCCCGGGACTAGCGGGGCATACAATGAGCAGTTCTTC

V: TRBV6-5
J: TRBJ1-6
D: TRBD1
size: many
CDR3: CASSYSGTGGFGSYNSPLHF
DNA: TGTGCCAGCAGTTACTCGGGGACAGGGGGCTTCGGCTCCTATAATTCACCCCTCCACTTT

V: TRBV12-3/TRBV12-4
J: TRBJ1-2
D: NA
size: few
CDR3: CASSFLQELGYTF
DNA: TGTGCCAGCAGTTTCTTACAGGAGCTGGGCTACACCTTC

V: TRBV2
J: TRBJ1-5
D: TRBD1
size: NA
CDR3: CASRSLRDRSDQPQHF
DNA: TGTGCCAGCAGGAGTCTCCGGGACAGGTCGGATCAGCCCCAGCATTTT

V: TRBV20-1
J: TRBJ2-6
D: NA
size: NA
CDR3: CSARDISGANVLTF
DNA: TGCAGTGCTAGAGATATATCTGGGGCCAACGTCCTGACTTTC

V: TRBV7-6
J: TRBJ2-7
D: TRBD1
size: few
CDR3: CASSLGQEISYEQYF
DNA: TGTGCCAGCAGCCTAGGACAGGAGATCTCCTACGAGCAGTACTTC

V: TRBV4-1
J: TRBJ2-1
D: NA
size: NA
CDR3: CASSWVRYNEQFF
DNA: TGCGCCAGCAGCTGGGTCCGATACAATGAGCAGTTCTTC

V: TRBV7-3
J: TRBJ2-7
D: TRBD2
size: NA
CDR3: CASSLVAGVDYEQYF
DNA: TGTGCCAGCAGCTTAGTGGCGGGAGTCGACTACGAGCAGTACTTC

V: TRBV6-6
J: TRBJ2-5
D: TRBD1
size: few
CDR3: CASRATGGPETQYF
DNA: TGTGCCAGCAGAGCGACAGGGGGCCCAGAGACCCAGTACTTC

V: TRBV7-3
J: TRBJ2-1
D: NA
size: NA
CDR3: CASRDTSVGGYNEQFF
DNA: TGTGCCAGCAGGGATACTTCAGTAGGCGGTTACAATGAGCAGTTCTTC

V: TRBV20-1
J: TRBJ2-1
D: TRBD2
size: NA
CDR3: CSASSGRGAHNEQFF
DNA: TGCAGTGCTAGTTCCGGGCGGGGGGCCCACAATGAGCAGTTCTTC

V: TRBV6-2/TRBV6-3
J: TRBJ2-1
D: NA
size: NA
CDR3: CASSLPLGSYNEQFF
DNA: TGTGCCAGCAGCCTACCCCTCGGGAGCTACAATGAGCAGTTCTTC

V: TRBV7-7
J: TRBJ2-5
D: NA
size: NA
CDR3: CASSLGGVRQEAQYF
DNA: TGTGCTAGCAGCTTAGGGGGGGTTCGCCAAGAGGCCCAGTACTTC

V: TRBV6-6
J: TRBJ2-3
D: NA
size: many
CDR3: CASSKSRAARADTQYF
DNA: TGTGCCAGCAGCAAGTCTAGGGCCGCCCGCGCAGATACGCAGTATTTT

V: TRBV20-1
J: TRBJ2-5
D: TRBD2
size: few
CDR3: CSARDPLAWGGSRQETQYF
DNA: TGCAGTGCTAGAGATCCTCTGGCTTGGGGCGGGAGTCGTCAAGAGACCCAGTACTTC

V: TRBV7-9
J: TRBJ2-7
D: NA
size: many
CDR3: CASSGPRGPYEQYF
DNA: TGTGCCAGCAGCGGCCCAAGAGGGCCGTACGAGCAGTACTTC